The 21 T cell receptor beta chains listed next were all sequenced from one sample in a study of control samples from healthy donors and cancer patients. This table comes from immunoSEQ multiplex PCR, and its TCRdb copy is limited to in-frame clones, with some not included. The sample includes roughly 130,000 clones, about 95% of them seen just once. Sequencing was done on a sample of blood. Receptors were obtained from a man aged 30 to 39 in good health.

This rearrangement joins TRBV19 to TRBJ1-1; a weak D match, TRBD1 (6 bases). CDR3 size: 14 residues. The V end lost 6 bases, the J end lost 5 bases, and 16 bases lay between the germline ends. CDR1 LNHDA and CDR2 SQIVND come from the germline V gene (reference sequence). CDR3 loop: CASSPVGGRTEAFF. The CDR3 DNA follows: TGTGCCAGTAGCCCCGTGGGGGGCCGGACTGAAGCTTTCTTT.

The CDR3 sequence: CASSSSDRASSYEQYF. The CDR3 nucleotides are TGTGCCAGCAGCTCCAGCGACAGGGCCTCCTCCTACGAGCAGTACTTC. The V and J genes are TRBV7-8 and TRBJ2-7, with 7 bases aligning to TRBD1. The germline CDR1 and CDR2 sequences are SGHVS and FQNEAQ. J gave up 0 bases and V 4 bases, and 9 bases lay outside the gene matches. This CDR3 is 16 amino acids long.

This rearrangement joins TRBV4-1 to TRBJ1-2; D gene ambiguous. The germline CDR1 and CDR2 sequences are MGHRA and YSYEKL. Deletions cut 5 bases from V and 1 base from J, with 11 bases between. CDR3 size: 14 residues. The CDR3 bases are TGCGCCAGCAGCGGGGTCTCAATTAACTATGGCTACACCTTC. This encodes CASSGVSINYGYTF.

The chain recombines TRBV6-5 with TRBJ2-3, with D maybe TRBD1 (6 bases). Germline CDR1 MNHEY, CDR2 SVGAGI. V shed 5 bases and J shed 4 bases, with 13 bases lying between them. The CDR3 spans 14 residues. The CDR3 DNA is TGTGCCAGCAGTCCCCTTACAGGGCCAGATACGCAGTATTTT. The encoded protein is CASSPLTGPDTQYF.

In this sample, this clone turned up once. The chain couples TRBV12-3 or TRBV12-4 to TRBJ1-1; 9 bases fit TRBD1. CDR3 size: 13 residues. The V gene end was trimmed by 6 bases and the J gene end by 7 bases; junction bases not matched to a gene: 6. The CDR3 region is CASRQGAGVEAFF. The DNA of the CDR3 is TGTGCCAGCAGACAGGGGGCAGGGGTTGAAGCTTTCTTT.

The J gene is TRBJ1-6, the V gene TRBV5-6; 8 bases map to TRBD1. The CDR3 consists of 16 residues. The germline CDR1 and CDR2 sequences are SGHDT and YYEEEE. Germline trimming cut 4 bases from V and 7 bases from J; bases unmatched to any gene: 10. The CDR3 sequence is CASSDTPDRVNSPLHF. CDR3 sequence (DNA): TGTGCCAGCAGCGATACTCCGGACAGGGTAAATTCACCCCTCCACTTT.

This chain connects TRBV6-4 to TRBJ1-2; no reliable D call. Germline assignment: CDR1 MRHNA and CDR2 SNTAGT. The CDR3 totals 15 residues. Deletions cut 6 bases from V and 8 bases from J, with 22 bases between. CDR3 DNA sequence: TGTGCCAGCAGCGAGCTTCCCGACCAAGCGTCCGGCTACACCTTC. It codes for CASSELPDQASGYTF.

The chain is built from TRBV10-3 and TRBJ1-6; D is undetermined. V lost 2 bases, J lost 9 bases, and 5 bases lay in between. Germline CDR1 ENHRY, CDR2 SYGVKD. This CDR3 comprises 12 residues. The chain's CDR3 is CAISEPLSPLHF. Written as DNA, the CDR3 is TGTGCCATCAGTGAGCCACTTTCACCCCTCCACTTT.

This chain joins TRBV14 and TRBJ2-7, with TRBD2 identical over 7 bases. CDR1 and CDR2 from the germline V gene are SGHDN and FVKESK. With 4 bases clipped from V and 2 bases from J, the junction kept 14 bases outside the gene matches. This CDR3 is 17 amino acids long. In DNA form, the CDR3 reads TGTGCCAGCAGCCCCCATGTCGGGCGGGGGTTCGCCTACGAGCAGTACTTC. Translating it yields CASSPHVGRGFAYEQYF.

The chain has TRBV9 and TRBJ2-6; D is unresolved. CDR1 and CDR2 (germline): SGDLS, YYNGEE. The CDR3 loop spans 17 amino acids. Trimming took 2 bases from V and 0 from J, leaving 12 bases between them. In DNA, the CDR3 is TGTGCCAGCAGCGTCTCATCTTGGGCCTCTGGGGCCAACGTCCTGACTTTC. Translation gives CASSVSSWASGANVLTF.

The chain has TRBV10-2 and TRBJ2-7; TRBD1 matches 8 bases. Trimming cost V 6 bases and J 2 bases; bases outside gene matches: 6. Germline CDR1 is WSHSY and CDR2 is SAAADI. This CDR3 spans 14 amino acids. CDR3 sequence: CASRSDRGPYEQYF. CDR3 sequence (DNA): TGCGCCAGCAGGTCAGACAGGGGTCCCTACGAGCAGTACTTC.

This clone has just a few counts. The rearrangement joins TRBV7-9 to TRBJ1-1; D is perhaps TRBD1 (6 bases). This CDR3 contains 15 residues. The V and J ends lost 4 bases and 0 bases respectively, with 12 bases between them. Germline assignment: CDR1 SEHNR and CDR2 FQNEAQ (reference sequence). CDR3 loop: CASSSVRGMNTEAFF. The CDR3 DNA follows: TGTGCCAGCAGCTCCGTCAGGGGAATGAACACTGAAGCTTTCTTT.

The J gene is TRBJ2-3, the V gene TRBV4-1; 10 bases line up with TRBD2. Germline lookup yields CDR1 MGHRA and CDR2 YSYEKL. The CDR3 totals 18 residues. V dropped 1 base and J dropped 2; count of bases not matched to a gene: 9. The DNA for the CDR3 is TGCGCCAGCAGCCAAGCCCTAGCGGGGGTCCCGAACACAGATACGCAGTATTTT. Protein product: CASSQALAGVPNTDTQYF.

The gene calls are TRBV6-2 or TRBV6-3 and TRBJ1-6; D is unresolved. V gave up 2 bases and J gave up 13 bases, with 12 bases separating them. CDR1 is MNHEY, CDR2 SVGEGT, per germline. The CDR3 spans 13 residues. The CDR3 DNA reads TGTGCCAGCAGTTACCCCGGGATGATGCCCCTCCACTTT. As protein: CASSYPGMMPLHF.

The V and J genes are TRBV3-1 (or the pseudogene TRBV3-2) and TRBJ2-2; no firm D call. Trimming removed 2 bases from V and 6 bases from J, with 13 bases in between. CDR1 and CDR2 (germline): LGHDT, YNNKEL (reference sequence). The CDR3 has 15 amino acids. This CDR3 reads CASSQRDLGAGELFF. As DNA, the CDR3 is TGTGCCAGCAGCCAACGAGATCTGGGCGCCGGGGAGCTGTTTTTT.

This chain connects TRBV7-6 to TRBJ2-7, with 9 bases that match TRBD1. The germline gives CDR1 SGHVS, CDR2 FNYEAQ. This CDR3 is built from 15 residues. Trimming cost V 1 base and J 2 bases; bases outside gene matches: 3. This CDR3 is CASSLEGQGTYEQYF. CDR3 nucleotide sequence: TGTGCCAGCAGCTTAGAGGGACAGGGCACCTACGAGCAGTACTTC. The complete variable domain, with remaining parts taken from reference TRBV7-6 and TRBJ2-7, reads GAGVSQSPRYKVTKRGQDVALRCDPISGHVSLYWYRQALGQGPEFLTYFNYEAQQDKSGLPNDRFSAERPEGSISTLTIQRTEQRDSAMYRCASSLEGQGTYEQYFGPGTRLTVT.

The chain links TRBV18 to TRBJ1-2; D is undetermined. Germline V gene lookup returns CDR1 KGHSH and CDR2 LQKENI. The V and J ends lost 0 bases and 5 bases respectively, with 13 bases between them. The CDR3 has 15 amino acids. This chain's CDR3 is CASSPPVPWIYGYTF. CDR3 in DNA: TGTGCCAGCTCACCACCAGTCCCTTGGATTTATGGCTACACCTTC.

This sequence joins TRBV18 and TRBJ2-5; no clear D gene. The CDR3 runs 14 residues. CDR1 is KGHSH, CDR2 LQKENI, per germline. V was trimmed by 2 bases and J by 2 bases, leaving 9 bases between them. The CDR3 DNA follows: TGTGCCAGCTCACCATATCCAGAGCAAGAGACCCAGTACTTC. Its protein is CASSPYPEQETQYF.

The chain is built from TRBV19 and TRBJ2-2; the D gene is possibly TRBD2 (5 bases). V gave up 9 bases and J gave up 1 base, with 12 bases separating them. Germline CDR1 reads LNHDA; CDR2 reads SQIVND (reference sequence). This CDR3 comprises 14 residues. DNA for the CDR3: TGTGCCAGCGGCCGGGAAATGAACACCGGGGAGCTGTTTTTT. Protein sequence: CASGREMNTGELFF.

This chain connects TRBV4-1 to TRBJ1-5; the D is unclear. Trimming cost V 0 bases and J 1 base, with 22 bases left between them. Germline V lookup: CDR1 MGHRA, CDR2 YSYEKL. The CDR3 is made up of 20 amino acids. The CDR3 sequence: CASSQDSFTGRMVSNQPQHF. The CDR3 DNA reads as TGCGCCAGCAGCCAAGACAGCTTCACCGGACGGATGGTAAGCAATCAGCCCCAGCATTTT.

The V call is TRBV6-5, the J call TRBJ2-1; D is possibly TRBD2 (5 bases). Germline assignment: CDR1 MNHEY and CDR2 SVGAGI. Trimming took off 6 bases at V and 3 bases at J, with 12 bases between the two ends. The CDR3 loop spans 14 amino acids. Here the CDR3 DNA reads TGTGCCAGCAGGGGTCCGGGGAGCTACAATGAGCAGTTCTTC. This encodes CASRGPGSYNEQFF.